A selection of T cell receptor beta chains follows, all from one sample in a study of blood T cell repertoires in COVID-19. Libraries were prepared by immunoSEQ multiplex PCR; TCRdb keeps only in-frame clonotypes and omits some of them. The sample contains 300,000 to 350,000 clones, 80% to 90% of which appear only once. The sample comprised PBMCs or T cells enriched from blood (not recorded which). Source of these receptors: a man aged 30-40 years who had recovered from COVID-19. The CDR3 runs from the conserved cysteine through the conserved F or W. D genes are given only for firm matches. Rows give clone size only sometimes, using once, few, many, or a class for an expanded clone.

j_call | v_call | clone_size | d_call | cdr3_aa | cdr3_nt
TRBJ1-6 | TRBV7-9 | . | TRBD1 | CASNSGTGSSPLHF | TGTGCCAGCAACTCCGGGACAGGTTCTTCACCCCTCCACTTT
TRBJ2-1 | TRBV9 | few | TRBD2 | CASSAPLAGGSYEQFF | TGTGCCAGCAGCGCCCCTCTAGCGGGGGGTAGTTATGAGCAGTTCTTC
TRBJ1-1 | TRBV23-1 | . | TRBD1 | CASSQGQGAGGNTEAFF | TGCGCCAGCAGTCAAGGACAGGGGGCAGGGGGGAACACTGAAGCTTTCTTT
TRBJ2-7 | TRBV5-1 | . | . | CASSLEGLEGYEQYF | TGCGCCAGCAGCTTGGAGGGCCTCGAGGGCTACGAGCAGTACTTC
TRBJ1-5 | TRBV11-2 | . | TRBD1 | CASSLGQGAVGNQPQHF | TGTGCCAGCAGCTTAGGACAGGGGGCTGTTGGCAATCAGCCCCAGCATTTT
TRBJ1-6 | TRBV10-3 | . | TRBD1 | CATRNRDSFSYNSPLHF | TGTGCCACCCGAAACCGGGACAGTTTTTCCTATAATTCACCCCTCCACTTT
TRBJ1-1 | TRBV7-6 | . | TRBD1 | CASSRISTGDTEAFF | TGTGCCAGCAGCCGGATCTCAACAGGGGACACTGAAGCTTTCTTT
TRBJ1-1 | TRBV14 | once | TRBD1 | CASSPRQGSTEAFF | TGTGCCAGCAGCCCCCGACAGGGATCCACTGAAGCTTTCTTT
TRBJ1-5 | TRBV6-5 | . | . | CASSLQGYSNQPQHF | TGTGCCAGCAGTTTACAGGGATATAGCAATCAGCCCCAGCATTTT
TRBJ2-1 | TRBV6-4 | . | TRBD2 | CASSEAGGFLDEQFF | TGTGCCAGCAGTGAAGCGGGGGGGTTTCTCGATGAGCAGTTCTTC
TRBJ2-6 | TRBV4-1 | many | . | CASSQEQGSGANVLTF | TGCGCCAGCAGCCAAGAACAGGGCTCTGGGGCCAACGTCCTGACTTTC
TRBJ2-7 | TRBV24-1 | . | . | CATSVQGYEQYF | TGTGCCACCAGTGTACAGGGCTACGAGCAGTACTTC
TRBJ2-3 | TRBV7-3 | . | TRBD1 | CASSLTTGDTQYF | TGTGCCAGCAGCTTAACGACAGGGGATACGCAGTATTTT
TRBJ2-2 | TRBV5-1 | . | . | CASSLGQGNTGELFF | TGCGCCAGCAGCTTGGGTCAGGGAAATACCGGGGAGCTGTTTTTT
TRBJ2-7 | TRBV9 | . | . | CASAAGGTAFYEQYF | TGTGCCAGCGCCGCCGGGGGTACGGCCTTCTACGAGCAGTACTTC
TRBJ1-4 | TRBV19 | . | . | CASNTPGRSDEKLFF | TGTGCCAGTAATACTCCCGGCCGGAGTGATGAAAAACTGTTTTTT
TRBJ1-1 | TRBV7-9 | . | . | CASSFTQNTEAFF | TGTGCCAGCAGCTTTACACAGAACACTGAAGCTTTCTTT
TRBJ2-7 | TRBV5-1 | . | TRBD2 | CASSLTSGGNYEQYF | TGCGCCAGCAGCTTGACTAGCGGGGGAAACTACGAGCAGTACTTC
TRBJ1-5 | TRBV6-5 | . | . | CAGGTSGNQPQHF | TGTGCCGGCGGGACCTCGGGCAATCAGCCCCAGCATTTT
TRBJ1-1 | TRBV19 | . | . | CASTSVETGLRNTEAFF | TGTGCCAGTACTAGCGTTGAAACGGGACTCAGGAACACTGAAGCTTTCTTT
TRBJ1-2 | TRBV24-1 | . | . | CATYASSYGYTF | TGTGCCACCTATGCGAGCTCCTATGGCTACACCTTC
TRBJ2-7 | TRBV6-5 | once | . | CASRTGVLYEQYF | TGTGCCAGCAGGACAGGTGTACTTTACGAGCAGTACTTC
TRBJ2-5 | TRBV4-1 | . | TRBD2 | CASSPNGHGGSQETQYF | TGCGCCAGCAGCCCAAACGGCCACGGGGGGTCCCAAGAGACCCAGTACTTC
TRBJ1-3 | TRBV19 | . | . | CASSRDQRPSGNTIYF | TGTGCCAGTAGTAGAGACCAGCGACCCTCTGGAAACACCATATATTTT
TRBJ1-2 | TRBV9 | . | . | CASSRGTPLTGYGYTF | TGTGCCAGCAGCAGGGGGACCCCTCTAACCGGCTATGGCTACACCTTC
TRBJ2-2 | TRBV9 | . | TRBD2 | CASSAVSGGTGELFF | TGTGCCAGCAGCGCTGTATCGGGGGGTACCGGGGAGCTGTTTTTT
TRBJ1-1 | TRBV30 | . | . | CAWGDGEAFF | TGTGCCTGGGGAGACGGTGAAGCTTTCTTT
TRBJ2-5 | TRBV5-1 | . | TRBD2 | CASSKRGGYQETQYF | TGCGCCAGCAGTAAGCGGGGGGGTTATCAAGAGACCCAGTACTTC
TRBJ2-1 | TRBV3-1/TRBV3-2 | . | TRBD2 | CASSFRGGNNEQFF | TGTGCCAGCAGCTTCCGCGGGGGGAACAATGAGCAGTTCTTC
TRBJ2-7 | TRBV7-3 | few | TRBD1 | CASSSDRSYEQYF | TGTGCCAGCAGCTCGGACAGGTCCTACGAGCAGTACTTC
TRBJ2-1 | TRBV9 | . | . | CASSVSGRGGYNEQFF | TGTGCCAGCAGCGTATCTGGGCGGGGCGGTTACAATGAGCAGTTCTTC
TRBJ2-1 | TRBV7-2 | . | TRBD2 | CASSFPTRTSGYNEQFF | TGTGCCAGCAGCTTCCCTACAAGGACTAGCGGTTACAATGAGCAGTTCTTC
TRBJ1-6 | TRBV6-5 | . | . | CASKRVTTGSPLHF | TGTGCCAGCAAGCGGGTGACGACGGGCTCACCCCTCCACTTT
TRBJ1-1 | TRBV4-2 | . | . | CASSQDHLSEAFF | TGTGCCAGCAGCCAAGATCATCTATCTGAAGCTTTCTTT
TRBJ2-7 | TRBV9 | . | TRBD1 | CASSVAGQGGEQYF | TGTGCCAGCAGCGTAGCTGGACAGGGAGGAGAGCAGTACTTC
TRBJ1-2 | TRBV24-1 | . | . | CATSDSAQGPYIYGYTF | TGTGCCACCAGTGACTCGGCCCAGGGTCCTTACATCTATGGCTACACCTTC
TRBJ2-2 | TRBV3-1/TRBV3-2 | . | . | CASSQDRGVGELFF | TGTGCCAGCAGCCAAGATCGGGGAGTCGGGGAGCTGTTTTTT
TRBJ2-1 | TRBV5-4 | . | TRBD2 | CASSSGTSGRYNEQFF | TGTGCCAGCAGCTCGGGGACTAGCGGGAGGTACAATGAGCAGTTCTTC
TRBJ2-7 | TRBV5-4 | . | TRBD2 | CASSSRTSGGYEQYF | TGTGCCAGCAGCTCCCGGACTAGCGGGGGTTACGAGCAGTACTTC
TRBJ2-5 | TRBV2 | . | TRBD2 | CASIPGLAGWAGETQYF | TGTGCCAGCATCCCGGGACTAGCGGGTTGGGCAGGAGAGACCCAGTACTTC
TRBJ2-3 | TRBV6-2/TRBV6-3 | once | . | CASSRGGADTQYF | TGTGCCAGCAGCAGAGGGGGGGCCGATACGCAGTATTTT
TRBJ1-6 | TRBV5-5 | . | . | CASSLQPTGSYYNSPLHF | TGTGCCAGCAGCTTACAACCTACAGGGTCTTACTATAATTCACCCCTCCACTTT
TRBJ1-1 | TRBV4-3 | few | . | CASSQVLGENTEAFF | TGCGCCAGCAGCCAAGTCCTAGGAGAGAACACTGAAGCTTTCTTT
TRBJ1-4 | TRBV18 | once | . | CASSHPGGRNEKLFF | TGTGCCAGCTCACACCCTGGGGGCCGTAATGAAAAACTGTTTTTT